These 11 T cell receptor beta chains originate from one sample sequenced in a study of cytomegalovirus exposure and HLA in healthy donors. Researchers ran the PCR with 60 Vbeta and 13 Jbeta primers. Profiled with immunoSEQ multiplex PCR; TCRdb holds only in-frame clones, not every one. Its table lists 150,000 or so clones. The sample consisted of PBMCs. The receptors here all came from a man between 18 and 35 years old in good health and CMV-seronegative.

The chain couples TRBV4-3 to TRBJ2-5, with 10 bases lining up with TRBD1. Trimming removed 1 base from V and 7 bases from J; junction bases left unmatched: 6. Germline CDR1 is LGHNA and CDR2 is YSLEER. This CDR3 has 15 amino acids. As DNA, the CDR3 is TGCGCCAGCAGCCAAGGGGACAGGGGAAGGGCGACCCAGTACTTC. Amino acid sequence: CASSQGDRGRATQYF.

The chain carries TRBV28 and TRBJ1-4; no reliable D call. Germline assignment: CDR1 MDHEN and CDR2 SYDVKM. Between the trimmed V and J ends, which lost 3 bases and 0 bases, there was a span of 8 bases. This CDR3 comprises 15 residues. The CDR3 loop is CASSFITSTNEKLFF. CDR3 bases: TGTGCCAGCAGTTTTATTACTTCAACTAATGAAAAACTGTTTTTT.

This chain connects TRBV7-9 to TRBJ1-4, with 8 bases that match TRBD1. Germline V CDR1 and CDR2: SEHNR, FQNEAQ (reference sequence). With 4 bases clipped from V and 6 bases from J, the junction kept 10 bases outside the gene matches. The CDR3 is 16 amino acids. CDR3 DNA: TGTGCCAGCAGCTCTGACCGGACACAGGGGGATGAAAAACTGTTTTTT. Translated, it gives CASSSDRTQGDEKLFF. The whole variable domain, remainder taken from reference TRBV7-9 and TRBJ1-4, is DTGVSQNPRHKITKRGQNVTFRCDPISEHNRLYWYRQTLGQGPEFLTYFQNEAQLEKSRLLSDRFSAERPKGSFSTLEIQRTEQGDSAMYLCASSSDRTQGDEKLFFGSGTQLSVL.

The chain's CDR3 is CASTLHSGVEQYF. The DNA of the CDR3 is TGTGCCAGCACACTACACTCGGGGGTCGAGCAGTACTTC. The chain couples TRBV6-1 to TRBJ2-7; weak D call: TRBD2 (6 bases). This CDR3 contains 13 residues. Per the germline V gene, CDR1 is MNHNS and CDR2 is SASEGT. V was clipped by 7 bases and J by 6 bases, with 16 bases between them.

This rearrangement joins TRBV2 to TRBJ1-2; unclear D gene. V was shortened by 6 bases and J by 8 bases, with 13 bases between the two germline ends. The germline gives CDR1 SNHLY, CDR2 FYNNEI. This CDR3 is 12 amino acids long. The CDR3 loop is CASRGFLWGYTF. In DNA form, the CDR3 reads TGTGCCAGCAGGGGCTTTCTTTGGGGCTACACCTTC.

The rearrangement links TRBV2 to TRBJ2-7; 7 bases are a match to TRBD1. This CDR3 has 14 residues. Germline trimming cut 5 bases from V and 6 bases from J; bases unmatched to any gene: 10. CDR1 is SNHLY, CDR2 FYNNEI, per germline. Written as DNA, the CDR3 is TGTGCCAGCAGTATTGACAGGGACGCTAGCGAGCAGTACTTC. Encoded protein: CASSIDRDASEQYF.

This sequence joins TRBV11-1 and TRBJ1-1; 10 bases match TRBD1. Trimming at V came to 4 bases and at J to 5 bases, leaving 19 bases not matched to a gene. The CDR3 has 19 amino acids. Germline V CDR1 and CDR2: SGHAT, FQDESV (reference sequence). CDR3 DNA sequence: TGTGCCAGCAGCTCTCTTCAAATGACAGGGGGCGCTCGGGGTACTGAAGCTTTCTTT. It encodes CASSSLQMTGGARGTEAFF.

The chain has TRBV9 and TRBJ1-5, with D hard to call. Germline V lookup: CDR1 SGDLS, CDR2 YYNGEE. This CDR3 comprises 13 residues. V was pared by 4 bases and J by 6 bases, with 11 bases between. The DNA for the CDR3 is TGTGCCAGCAGCCCGGGAGGGAGTCAGCCCCAGCATTTT. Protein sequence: CASSPGGSQPQHF.

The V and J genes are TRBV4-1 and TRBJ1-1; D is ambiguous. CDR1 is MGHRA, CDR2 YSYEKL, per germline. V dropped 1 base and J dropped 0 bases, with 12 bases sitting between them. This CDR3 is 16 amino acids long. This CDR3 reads CASSQAILAMNTEAFF. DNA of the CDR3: TGCGCCAGCAGCCAAGCGATCTTAGCTATGAACACTGAAGCTTTCTTT.

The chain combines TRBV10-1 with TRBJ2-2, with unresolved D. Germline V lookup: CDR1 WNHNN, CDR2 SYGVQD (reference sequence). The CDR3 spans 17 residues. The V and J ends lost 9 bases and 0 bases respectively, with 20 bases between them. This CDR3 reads CARLNRLGFSNTGELFF. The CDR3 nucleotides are TGCGCCAGATTGAACAGATTAGGCTTTTCGAACACCGGGGAGCTGTTTTTT.

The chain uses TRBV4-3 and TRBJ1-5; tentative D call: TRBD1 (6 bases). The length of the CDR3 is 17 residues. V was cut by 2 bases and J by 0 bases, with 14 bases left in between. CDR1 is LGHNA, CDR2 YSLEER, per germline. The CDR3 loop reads CASSQSRQGYSNQPQHF. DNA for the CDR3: TGCGCCAGCAGCCAATCCCGGCAGGGGTATAGCAATCAGCCCCAGCATTTT.